Described below is a single T cell receptor beta chain sequence and its context. These data originate in a study of control samples from healthy donors and cancer patients. Using immunoSEQ multiplex PCR, the repertoire was profiled, and TCRdb retains in-frame clones only, with some absent. The listing records roughly 200,000 clones. This sequence originates from a woman aged 25 to 39 in good health. The sample taken for sequencing was blood.

CDR3 DNA sequence: TGCGCCAGCAGCCTGGGACAGAACACCGGGGAGCTGTTTTTT. This translates into CASSLGQNTGELFF. The J gene is TRBJ2-2, the V gene TRBV5-1, with D possibly matching TRBD1 (6 bases). V shed 4 bases and J shed 1 base, with 8 bases lying between them. Germline V gives CDR1 SGHRS, CDR2 YFSETQ. CDR3 length: 14 residues.